This TCR beta chain emerged from a study of blood T cells in healthy people across ages. The study recruited healthy Caucasian donors from Russia who were aged roughly 6 to 95. V lost 1 base, J lost 5 bases, and 11 bases lay in between. The CDR3 loop spans 14 amino acids. Per the germline V gene, CDR1 is SGHDN and CDR2 is FVKESK. Using a J-beta primer mix together with a sample-barcoded 5' primer, a second PCR was run for roughly 7 to 11 cycles. TCRdb re-called the 5' RACE reads through MiXCR, storing one row per CDR3 protein. Of hundreds of thousands of distinct CDR3 sequences in the sample, about 43% were seen once.

The rearrangement links TRBV14 to TRBJ1-1, with no clear D. This TCR derives from a man aged 80 or over in good health. The sequenced material came from blood. CDR3 loop: CASSQGGTVTEAFF. CDR3 nucleotide sequence: TGTGCCAGCAGCCAAGGGGGTACGGTTACTGAAGCTTTCTTT.